Shown below are 10 T cell receptor beta chains from a single sample sequenced in a study of blood T cell repertoires in COVID-19. Using immunoSEQ multiplex PCR, the repertoire was profiled, and TCRdb retains in-frame clones only, with some absent. This table has over 200,000 clones, under 90% appearing once. The sequencing input was peripheral blood. These receptors came from a man in his fifties or sixties who had recovered from COVID-19.

This chain joins TRBV7-9 and TRBJ2-2, with 11 bases that match TRBD2. With 6 bases clipped from V and 0 bases from J, the junction kept 6 bases outside the gene matches. This CDR3 region has 17 residues. Germline assignment: CDR1 SEHNR and CDR2 FQNEAQ (reference sequence). Here the CDR3 DNA reads TGTGCCAGCAGGGGAGCTAGCGGGGGGTCGAACACCGGGGAGCTGTTTTTT. It is translated as CASRGASGGSNTGELFF.

This chain links TRBV19 with TRBJ1-2; 8 bases are a match to TRBD1. The V segment lost 3 bases and the J segment 3 bases; nucleotides outside the gene matches: 6. CDR3 size: 15 residues. The germline V gene has CDR1 LNHDA and CDR2 SQIVND (reference sequence). CDR3 amino acids: CASSIGQGADYGYTF. CDR3 DNA: TGTGCCAGTAGTATTGGGCAGGGGGCCGACTATGGCTACACCTTC.

This clone has at least ten counts. The rearrangement uses TRBV10-3 and TRBJ2-7; TRBD1 matches 7 bases. The CDR3 has 14 residues. V trimming: 7 bases; J trimming: 1 base; junction bases outside the gene matches: 7. Germline assignment: CDR1 ENHRY and CDR2 SYGVKD. The CDR3 DNA reads as TGTGCCATCACCCGGGACAGCCTGTCCTACGAGCAGTACTTC. Translation: CAITRDSLSYEQYF.

The rearrangement joins TRBV5-1 to TRBJ2-3; tentatively, D is TRBD2 (5 bases). Trimming removed 3 bases from V and 2 bases from J, with 10 bases in between. Germline lookup yields CDR1 SGHRS and CDR2 YFSETQ. This CDR3 has 14 amino acids. CDR3 nucleotides: TGCGCCAGCAGCTCGAGCGGATTCACAGATACGCAGTATTTT. It is translated as CASSSSGFTDTQYF.

In its sample, this clone was seen once. The chain links TRBV12-5 to TRBJ2-2; D may be TRBD2 (6 bases). Germline V gene lookup returns CDR1 LGHNT and CDR2 FRNRAP. V was cut by 2 bases and J by 8 bases, with 9 bases left in between. The CDR3 length is 13 residues. CDR3 nucleotides: TGTGCTAGTGGTTTGTCCCTAGCGGGGGAGCTGTTTTTT. Encoded protein: CASGLSLAGELFF.

V gene TRBV7-2 combines with J gene TRBJ1-2, with 8 bases identical to TRBD1. Germline lookup yields CDR1 SGHTA and CDR2 FQGNSA. The CDR3 length is 13 residues. With 2 bases clipped from V and 6 bases from J, the junction kept 2 bases outside the gene matches. The CDR3 here is CASSLPGQDGYTF. The DNA for the CDR3 is TGTGCCAGCAGCTTACCGGGACAGGATGGCTACACCTTC.

The gene calls are TRBV24-1 and TRBJ2-3; tentative D call: TRBD2 (7 bases). The V end was cut by 7 bases, the J end by 3 bases, with 16 bases between. CDR3 length equals 15 residues. In germline, CDR1 is KGHDR, CDR2 SFDVKD. The CDR3 region has the DNA TGTGCCACCAGCGGCACCAGGGGAGGGACAGATACGCAGTATTTT. Its protein product is CATSGTRGGTDTQYF.

This clone was seen once. The chain employs TRBV5-4 and TRBJ2-1; 12 positions match TRBD2. Germline V CDR1 and CDR2: SGHNT, YYREEE (reference sequence). After removal of 6 bases from V and 2 bases from J, the junction contained 6 bases not matched to a gene. This CDR3 contains 16 residues. Written as DNA, the CDR3 is TGTGCCAGCACCCCGACTAGCGGGGGCGCCTACAATGAGCAGTTCTTC. Protein sequence: CASTPTSGGAYNEQFF.

The chain recombines TRBV27 with TRBJ2-3; perhaps TRBD2 as D (6 bases). The CDR3 runs 11 residues. Germline lookup yields CDR1 MNHEY and CDR2 SMNVEV (reference sequence). V was clipped by 8 bases and J by 9 bases, with 12 bases between them. As DNA, the CDR3 is TGTGCCAGCGCCATCGGAGGGACGCAGTATTTT. This encodes CASAIGGTQYF.

V and J are TRBV5-4 and TRBJ2-5, with a possible D match to TRBD2 (6 bases). The CDR3 spans 14 residues. In germline, CDR1 is SGHNT, CDR2 YYREEE (reference sequence). The ends were cut back, 4 bases at V and 5 bases at J, with 15 bases in the middle. CDR3 sequence reads: CASSTHGGLETQYF. The CDR3 DNA follows: TGTGCCAGCAGCACCCACGGGGGATTGGAGACCCAGTACTTC. Filled out from reference TRBV5-4 and TRBJ2-5, the complete variable domain reads ETGVTQSPTHLIKTRGQQVTLRCSSQSGHNTVSWYQQALGQGPQFIFQYYREEENGRGNFPPRFSGLQFPNYSSELNVNALELDDSALYLCASSTHGGLETQYFGPGTRLLVL.